This T cell receptor (beta chain) was found in a study of neoadjuvant nivolumab and ipilimumab in lung cancer (dated by TCRdb to about 2020). Some background on the complete study: In the NEOSTAR trial, nivolumab was administered intravenously at 3 mg/kg on days 1, 15 and 29, and the combination arm also received ipilimumab 1 mg/kg on day 1 only. The primary endpoint of the trial was the rate of major pathologic response (MPR) in the intention-to-treat population of each study arm. Matched pretherapy and resected tumor pairs were analyzed from seven patients, of whom four had been treated with nivolumab and three with nivolumab plus ipilimumab. Of the approximately 44 patients with operable NSCLC treated in the trial, approximately 23 were randomized to nivolumab monotherapy and roughly 21 to nivolumab plus ipilimumab. The study compared TCR repertoires in pretherapy (baseline) peripheral blood with TCR repertoires in tumors resected at surgery following neoadjuvant immune checkpoint blockade. The paper's findings and limits, for the study overall: No significant correlation was found between TCR clonality and pathologic tumor regression, and only one major-pathologic-response sample was available for the clonality analysis. Compared with tumor-adjacent uninvolved lung, resected tumors had greater TCR richness and clonality, and increases showed up in more of the dual-therapy-treated tumors. TCR sequencing was performed in a small number of samples. Pretherapy blood TCR richness correlated positively with richness in tumors resected after neoadjuvant therapy (Spearman R ≈ 0.8). Tumor T-cell richness and clonality rose from pretherapy to surgery in three of three dual-therapy tumors but in only two of four nivolumab-treated tumors.

The time point label corresponds to: pretherapy, before neoadjuvant immune checkpoint inhibitors. The samples were taken from NEOSTAR, a phase 2 randomized trial in operable NSCLC that tested neoadjuvant nivolumab or nivolumab plus ipilimumab, followed by surgery. Relative to germline, V is 4 bases shorter and J is 5 bases shorter, with 8 bases between their ends. Sequences DFQATT (CDR1) and SNEGSKA (CDR2) are obtained from the germline V gene (reference sequence). The CDR3 has 11 amino acids, counting the end cysteine and phenylalanine. CDR3 DNA is the only sequence kept; it has 33 bases, read in frame from the first base. As to this clone: Its antigen has not been determined. Base quality data are lacking; no much larger clone is found one base away.

The library came from the immunoSEQ multiplex PCR assay. Regarding the original processing steps: Richness and clonality were used to summarize the repertoires, and clones that significantly expanded or contracted between pre- and post-therapy samples were identified. Imported from immuneACCESS, the table was reduced by TCRdb to in-frame sequences with V and J called. These copies leave out some clones; in studies compared against another copy, an unresolved V gene accounts for under half, and the cause of the remainder is not known. V and J calls and clone size are those listed in that table; D and trimming were worked out from the DNA. In all, the sample holds about 18,000 clones, and about 90% of those were seen once. The ten most abundant clones make up 2.1% of the sample.

Sequences were derived from peripheral blood, sampled before neoadjuvant nivolumab, alone or with ipilimumab. This receptor was taken from an adult with non-small cell lung cancer. The V gene is TRBV20-1 and the J gene is TRBJ2-5, with the D gene call left open. The CDR3 corresponds to CSATFQETQYF. The bases are TGCAGTGCTACCTTCCAGGAGACCCAGTACTTC.